The text below deals with one TCR beta chain. Its antigen is undetermined. This entry comes from a study of T cell responses to AZD1222 COVID-19 vaccine. Study results and caveats: An increase in Spike-specific TCR breadth and depth was observed after two AZD1222 doses. Spike was spanned by vaccine-associated CD4 TCRs, which were dominant at 160-218 and 743-854. Repertoires were sampled only after the peak T cell response.

Germline V gives CDR1 MNHEY, CDR2 SVGAGI. The CDR3 is 14 amino acids. The V end lost 7 bases, the J end lost 0 bases, and 13 bases lay between the germline ends. Researchers grouped second doses given at about 4 or about 12 weeks into one pool. The assay was immunoSEQ multiplex PCR, and TCRdb's table has in-frame clones only and misses some. The profile covers under 50,000 clones, with 70% to 90% appearing a single time and 5.3% taken by the ten largest. This chain connects TRBV6-5 to TRBJ2-7; D not resolved. The specimen comprised peripheral blood, sampled 28 days after the second AZD1222 dose. This sequence originates from an adult who received the AZD1222 COVID-19 vaccine. The CDR3 sequence: CASIPGHTSYEQYF. DNA of the CDR3: TGTGCCAGCATACCCGGTCATACCTCCTACGAGCAGTACTTC.